The text below deals with one T cell receptor (beta chain). Its antigen is unknown. TCRdb's table, derived via immunoSEQ multiplex PCR, lists solely in-frame clones and lacks some. In the table there are 150,000 to 200,000 clones, around nine tenths of which are singletons. This entry belongs to a study of T cell responses to AZD1222 COVID-19 vaccine. Study-level information: Some second doses came at about 4 weeks and others at about 12 weeks; these were pooled.

Study-level findings and limits: In the spike-specific TCR repertoire, nearly half reportedly target unmutated variant regions. Possibly, clonal diversity was underestimated; donors were largely white British and included more females. No repertoire was sampled before or during the peak T cell response, only after it.

Material: peripheral blood, obtained on day 0 of AZD1222 vaccination. The TCR sequence derives from an adult in good health.

Here the CDR3 DNA reads TGTGCCAGCAGCTTGGGACAGGGCCGCAATCAGCCCCAGCATTTT. It specifies CASSLGQGRNQPQHF. The chain joins TRBV7-9 to TRBJ1-5, with TRBD1 matching 9 bases. The CDR3 spans 15 residues. J was trimmed by 2 bases and V by 3 bases; bases with no gene match: 2. Germline V gene data show CDR1 as SEHNR and CDR2 as FQNEAQ (reference sequence).